The clone carrying this T cell receptor (beta chain) appeared once. In the authors' workflow: Estimation of nucleated cell counts was performed using reference gene primer amplification. The repertoire was sequenced with immunoSEQ multiplex PCR; TCRdb's copy has only in-frame clones and lacks some. That table furnishes V, J and clone size, whereas the DNA furnished D and trimming. The sample lists about 61,000 clones; roughly 87% were seen once. The entry originates in a study of blood T cell repertoires in COVID-19. Study details: The United States, Italy and Spain supplied acute and convalescent COVID-19 samples. The cDNA or gDNA used as material had been derived from T cells, B-cell-depleted T cells, or PBMCs.

Sequenced material: peripheral blood. The clonotype comes from a man older than 75 in a cohort sampled during active COVID-19.

The CDR3 nucleotides are TGTGCCAGCAGCGTCCGGGACTACTCCGAGCAGTACTTC. Translation gives CASSVRDYSEQYF. The chain joins TRBV9 to TRBJ2-7; the match to TRBD2 covers 7 bases. The CDR3 is made up of 13 amino acids. Germline V lookup: CDR1 SGDLS, CDR2 YYNGEE. Unmatched junction bases numbered 5, after V lost 2 bases and J lost 6 bases. Full variable domain (remainder filled in from reference TRBV9 and TRBJ2-7): DSGVTQTPKHLITATGQRVTLRCSPRSGDLSVYWYQQSLDQGLQFLIQYYNGEERAKGNILERFSAQQFPDLHSELNLSSLELGDSALYFCASSVRDYSEQYFGPGTRLTVT.